This T cell receptor (beta chain) was profiled in a study of T cell responses to AZD1222 COVID-19 vaccine. Findings and limits, study-wide: Clonal diversity was possibly underestimated, and the donors were mostly white British, with more females. There were repertoire samples only from the period after the peak T cell response. With two AZD1222 doses given, Spike-specific TCR breadth and depth both rose.

V shed 3 bases, J shed 5 bases, and the junction held 1 base outside the gene matches. The CDR3 covers 13 residues. The data were produced by immunoSEQ multiplex PCR, yet TCRdb's version contains in-frame clones alone and is incomplete. This table has approximately 93,000 clones, roughly nine tenths appearing once. As for this clone: What it recognizes is unknown.

The starting material was peripheral blood, obtained 28 days after the second AZD1222 dose. The V and J genes are TRBV12-3 or TRBV12-4 and TRBJ1-5, with TRBD1 matching 7 bases. This receptor was obtained from an adult who received the AZD1222 COVID-19 vaccine. CDR3 sequence reads: CASSLGQYQPQHF. In DNA form, the CDR3 reads TGTGCCAGCAGTTTGGGACAGTATCAGCCCCAGCATTTT.